Following are 10 T cell receptor beta chains from one sample sequenced in a study of early T cells in non-severe SARS-CoV-2 infection. Via MiXCR, TCRdb re-called the 5' RACE reads, giving one row per CDR3 protein. The sample records 45,000 to 55,000 distinct CDR3 sequences, 7.7% being singletons. The sample comprised whole blood. These receptors all come from an adult who was a healthcare worker with PCR-confirmed SARS-CoV-2 infection or an uninfected control (not recorded which).

The table lists this clonotype with a count of one. The CDR3 region has the DNA TGCGCCAGCAGCTCGGGACAGGGGGCTTTCCACGAGCAGTACTTC. Its translation is CASSSGQGAFHEQYF. This chain uses TRBV5-1 with TRBJ2-7; 12 positions match TRBD1. From germline, CDR1 is SGHRS and CDR2 YFSETQ. J lost 5 bases, V lost 3 bases, and 6 bases had no gene match. The CDR3 is 15 residues long.

The sample holds many counts of this clonotype. J is TRBJ2-2 and V is TRBV6-5, with 9 bases fitting TRBD2. Trimming removed 5 bases from V and 3 bases from J; junction bases left unmatched: 7. CDR3 size: 16 residues. CDR1 is MNHEY and CDR2 is SVGAGI in the germline V gene. DNA for the CDR3: TGTGCCAGCAGTAAGCCTAGCGGGGAATACACCGGGGAGCTGTTTTTT. This encodes CASSKPSGEYTGELFF.

A single count supports this clonotype. A much larger clonotype is one base distant, so this may be a read error. The chain couples TRBV2 to TRBJ2-1; a possible D gene is TRBD1 (6 bases). Trimming took off 8 bases at V and 10 bases at J, with 21 bases between the two ends. The CDR3 sequence is 14 residues long. The germline V gene has CDR1 SNHLY and CDR2 FYNNEI. The CDR3 protein is CASGQILRTKEQFF. CDR3 coding DNA: TGTGCCAGCGGACAGATTTTGAGGACAAAAGAGCAGTTCTTC.

This clonotype has a handful of counts. The chain combines TRBV27 with TRBJ2-5; 14 bases align to TRBD2. V lost 9 bases, J lost 2 bases, and 8 bases stayed unmatched. Per the germline V gene, CDR1 is MNHEY and CDR2 is SMNVEV (reference sequence). This CDR3 spans 16 amino acids. CDR3 sequence (DNA): TGTGCCAGTCAAACCGGGACTAGCGGGGGACAAGAGACCCAGTACTTC. Translating gives CASQTGTSGGQETQYF.

This clonotype was seen repeatedly, ten times or more. The chain's CDR3 is CASSLGTTYEQYF. CDR3 nucleotides: TGTGCCAGCAGTCTCGGGACAACCTACGAGCAGTACTTC. The rearrangement links TRBV28 to TRBJ2-7; D is perhaps TRBD1 (6 bases). The CDR3 is made up of 13 amino acids. Germline values: CDR1 MDHEN, CDR2 SYDVKM. V was pared by 5 bases and J by 2 bases, with 10 bases between. The variable domain in full, with the rest retrieved from reference TRBV28 and TRBJ2-7, is DVKVTQSSRYLVKRTGEKVFLECVQDMDHENMFWYRQDPGLGLRLIYFSYDVKMKEKGDIPEGYSVSREKKERFSLILESASTNQTSMYLCASSLGTTYEQYFGPGTRLTVT.

This clonotype was found a few times. Possible read error: a much larger clone is one base away. The chain has TRBV18 and TRBJ2-7; possibly TRBD1 or TRBD2 for D (5 bases each). There are 16 residues in the CDR3. Germline-derived CDR1 and CDR2 are KGHSH and LQKENI. Deletions cut 5 bases from V and 3 bases from J, with 20 bases between. The CDR3, as DNA: TGTGCCAGCTCATCAGCCCGGGACGCACCTTTCTACGAGCAGTACTTC. This sequence encodes CASSSARDAPFYEQYF.

This chain joins TRBV4-1 and TRBJ2-7; D not resolved. Trimming cost V 4 bases and J 0 bases, with 10 bases left between them. The CDR3 sequence is 14 residues long. Germline V gene sequence: CDR1 MGHRA, CDR2 YSYEKL. The CDR3: CASSLLDISYEQYF. For the CDR3, the DNA is TGCGCCAGCAGCCTCCTTGACATCTCCTACGAGCAGTACTTC.

This clonotype was found many times. The gene calls are TRBV27 and TRBJ1-1; tentative D call: TRBD1 (5 bases). Germline CDR1 MNHEY, CDR2 SMNVEV (reference sequence). V lost 6 bases and J lost 6, with 17 bases in between. This CDR3 has 14 amino acids. CDR3 DNA sequence: TGTGCCAGCAGCTCGAGGGGAGGGGAGGCTGAAGCTTTCTTT. This sequence encodes CASSSRGGEAEAFF.

This clonotype was found many times. This sequence joins TRBV3-1 and TRBJ2-2; D possibly uses TRBD1 or TRBD2 (6 bases each). Trimming cost V 2 bases and J 11 bases, with 12 bases left between them. The germline CDR1 and CDR2 sequences are LGHDT and YNNKEL (reference sequence). This CDR3 comprises 13 residues. CDR3: CASSQRGVAELFF. CDR3 DNA sequence: TGTGCCAGCAGCCAAAGGGGGGTGGCAGAGCTGTTTTTT.

This clonotype appeared many times. The chain carries TRBV28 and TRBJ1-1; tentatively, D is TRBD1 (5 bases). This CDR3 region has 14 residues. The V gene lost 6 bases and the J gene lost 1 base, with 12 bases spanning the gap. Germline-derived CDR1 and CDR2 are MDHEN and SYDVKM. Written as DNA, the CDR3 is TGTGCCAGCAGGAATCCGGGACGGAACACTGAAGCTTTCTTT. Translated, it gives CASRNPGRNTEAFF.